This TCR beta chain was documented in a study of blood T cell repertoires in COVID-19. Study information: Spain, Italy and the United States supplied samples that represented acute and convalescent COVID-19. PBMCs, B-cell-depleted T cells, or T cells were the source of the cDNA or gDNA that made up the material.

Study processing details: By means of reference gene primer amplification, nucleated cell counts were estimated. Sequenced by immunoSEQ multiplex PCR; TCRdb stores in-frame clones only, minus some. V and J calls and clone size are as listed in that table; D and trimming were resolved from the DNA. Of around 62,000 clones in the sample, more than 70% were seen once. CDR1 and CDR2 (germline): SQVTM, ANQGSEA. The CDR3 runs 12 residues. V was pared by 7 bases and J by 2 bases, with 11 bases between. Specimen: peripheral blood. V usage is TRBV29-1 and J usage is TRBJ1-2; D is possibly TRBD1 (6 bases). The receptor's source is a middle-aged man with active COVID-19. The CDR3 DNA reads as TGCAGCGCCGCCAGGGGAAACTATGGCTACACCTTC. Amino acids: CSAARGNYGYTF. The full variable domain, its missing parts supplied by reference TRBV29-1 and TRBJ1-2, is SAVISQKPSRDICQRGTSLTIQCQVDSQVTMMFWYRQQPGQSLTLIATANQGSEATYESGFVIDKFPISRPNLTFSTLTVSNMSPEDSSIYLCSAARGNYGYTFGSGTRLTVV.